The source of this TCR beta chain is a study of CD8+CD57+ T cells in acquired aplastic anemia. TCR beta VDJ and CDR3 were profiled, and genomic DNA was the template. TCRdb reprocessed the reads with MiXCR, giving one entry per CDR3 protein. This sample carries a few hundred thousand distinct CDR3 sequences, approximately 57% of them seen once, and the ten largest clones take 1% to 1.5%. In germline, CDR1 is SGHTA, CDR2 FQGNSA. V lost 3 bases and J lost 9, with 27 bases in between. There are 17 residues in the CDR3. Patients included in sequencing had previously demonstrated CD8+CD57+ cell expansion by flow cytometry. This clonotype was detected ten times or more.

The sample taken for sequencing was sorted CD4+, CD8+, or CD8+CD57+ T cells (not recorded which) from PBMCs. The clonotype originates from a human donor with aplastic anemia. The rearrangement joins TRBV7-2 to TRBJ2-7, with D perhaps TRBD2 (6 bases). This CDR3 is CASSFTNYAPRTTGQYF. CDR3 DNA sequence: TGTGCCAGCAGCTTCACGAATTACGCCCCCCGGACTACGGGGCAGTACTTC.